Reported below is one T cell receptor beta chain. Germline-derived CDR1 and CDR2 are LNHNV and YYDKDF (reference sequence). V was shortened by 8 bases and J by 8 bases, with 13 bases between the two germline ends. CDR3 length equals 12 residues. The sample belongs to a study of radiation and T cells in renal cell carcinoma. Time point denoted: baseline pretreatment blood. The treatment was: 15 Gy SBRT to primary tumor, nephrectomy 4 weeks later. TCRdb keeps only in-frame clones here, not all; method: immunoSEQ multiplex PCR. The sample has tens of thousands of clones, over 70% seen once. V gene TRBV15 combines with J gene TRBJ1-3; D is possibly TRBD1 (6 bases). The receptor was isolated from a man in his sixties with renal cell carcinoma. The sample here was blood, taken from a patient whose treatment included radiotherapy and nephrectomy. CDR3 protein: CATGRGGDTIYF. DNA for the CDR3: TGTGCCACCGGGAGGGGGGGAGACACCATATATTTT.